The rows below give T cell receptor beta chains drawn from one sample of a study of PD-1 blockade in classical Hodgkin lymphoma. Libraries were prepared by immunoSEQ multiplex PCR; TCRdb keeps only in-frame clonotypes and omits some of them. The sample lists about 97,000 clones, approximately 88% occurring once. Sequenced material: peripheral blood mononuclear cells (PBMCs), taken at baseline. Receptors originate from a human donor with classical Hodgkin lymphoma. Both conserved end residues are part of each CDR3. D genes are given only for firm matches. Clone size is shown for a subset of rows, as once, few, many or a class of expanded clone.

TRBJ1-5 TRBV5-1 NA NA CASSKDSLGDQPQHF TGCGCCAGCAGCAAGGACTCACTAGGCGATCAGCCCCAGCATTTT
TRBJ2-3 TRBV7-3 once TRBD2 CASSSMGLSTDTQYF TGTGCCAGCAGCTCCATGGGACTAAGCACAGATACGCAGTATTTT
TRBJ2-1 TRBV7-2 once NA CASSGVRDHNNEQFF TGTGCCAGCAGCGGAGTCCGGGACCACAACAATGAGCAGTTCTTC
TRBJ2-5 TRBV5-6 NA NA CASREIGGSRDVTQYF TGTGCCAGCAGGGAGATTGGAGGGAGTAGAGATGTGACCCAGTACTTC
TRBJ2-2 TRBV19 once TRBD2 CATTQRGYNTGELFF TGTGCCACCACGCAGCGGGGGTACAACACCGGGGAGCTGTTTTTT
TRBJ1-2 TRBV9 NA NA CASSVGGGRWNYGYTF TGTGCCAGCAGCGTAGGCGGGGGGCGTTGGAACTATGGCTACACCTTC
TRBJ1-1 TRBV6-5 NA NA CASSYRGVGNTEAFF TGTGCCAGCAGTTACCGGGGGGTTGGGAACACTGAAGCTTTCTTT
TRBJ2-3 TRBV10-3 NA NA CATHPGSTDTQYF TGTGCCACCCACCCGGGTAGCACAGATACGCAGTATTTT
TRBJ1-5 TRBV5-5 NA NA CASSLQGQPQHF TGTGCCAGCAGCTTGCAGGGGCAGCCCCAGCATTTT
TRBJ2-7 TRBV5-1 NA NA CASSQGGAGIMWEQYF TGCGCCAGCAGCCAAGGGGGAGCGGGGATAATGTGGGAGCAGTACTTC
TRBJ1-2 TRBV18 few TRBD1 CASSPTGGTNYGYTF TGTGCCAGCTCACCCACAGGGGGAACCAACTATGGCTACACCTTC
TRBJ2-2 TRBV9 NA TRBD2 CASSVELAGFMDTGELFF TGTGCCAGCAGCGTAGAACTAGCGGGGTTTATGGACACCGGGGAGCTGTTTTTT
TRBJ2-2 TRBV7-9 NA TRBD2 CASSLGLEVGELFF TGTGCCAGCAGCCTGGGACTAGAAGTCGGGGAGCTGTTTTTT
TRBJ2-3 TRBV7-2 NA NA CASSSYGRLDTQYF TGTGCCAGCAGCTCCTACGGTCGGTTAGATACGCAGTATTTT
TRBJ2-3 TRBV7-2 NA TRBD2 CASSLISGRLGDTQYF TGTGCCAGCAGCTTAATTAGCGGGAGGCTTGGAGATACGCAGTATTTT
TRBJ2-5 TRBV19 once NA CASSILWGETQYF TGTGCCAGTAGTATTTTGTGGGGGGAGACCCAGTACTTC
TRBJ1-2 TRBV7-9 few NA CASSPPGRGGYTF TGTGCCAGCAGCCCCCCAGGCCGGGGGGGCTACACCTTC
TRBJ2-2 TRBV4-3 few NA CASSQVPAGLTGELFF TGCGCCAGCAGCCAGGTCCCGGCGGGCCTCACCGGGGAGCTGTTTTTT
TRBJ2-3 TRBV6-1 NA NA CASSEAAGFDTQYF TGTGCCAGCAGTGAAGCAGCAGGGTTCGATACGCAGTATTTT
TRBJ2-7 TRBV28 NA NA CASSLLGYEQYF TGTGCCAGCAGTTTATTGGGCTACGAGCAGTACTTC
TRBJ2-1 TRBV14 NA NA CASSQILGNEQFF TGTGCCAGCAGCCAAATACTCGGGAATGAGCAGTTCTTC
TRBJ2-2 TRBV7-2 once NA CASSSYTGELFF TGTGCCAGCAGCTCTTACACCGGGGAGCTGTTTTTT
TRBJ2-7 TRBV5-1 NA NA CASSLEGIEQYF TGCGCCAGCAGCTTAGAGGGGATCGAGCAGTACTTC
TRBJ2-2 TRBV19 NA NA CASRRDRELFF TGTGCCAGTAGGAGGGACCGGGAGCTGTTTTTT
TRBJ2-3 TRBV7-2 NA NA CASSFMGPGTDTQYF TGTGCCAGCAGCTTTATGGGTCCAGGGACAGATACGCAGTATTTT
TRBJ1-1 TRBV19 NA NA CASRTDSGVNTEAFF TGTGCCAGTAGAACCGACAGTGGGGTGAACACTGAAGCTTTCTTT
TRBJ2-7 TRBV4-2 NA TRBD1 CASSLPGTDPYEQYF TGTGCCAGCAGCCTCCCCGGGACAGACCCCTACGAGCAGTACTTC
TRBJ2-5 TRBV11-2 NA NA CASTSEPARETQYF TGTGCCAGCACCTCTGAGCCAGCGAGGGAGACCCAGTACTTC
TRBJ2-1 TRBV7-3 NA NA CASSPNKGGTLNEQFF TGTGCCAGCAGCCCCAATAAGGGGGGGACTCTCAATGAGCAGTTCTTC
TRBJ1-2 TRBV5-1 NA NA CASSLLSRDYGYTF TGCGCCAGCAGCTTGTTATCCAGGGACTATGGCTACACCTTC
TRBJ2-1 TRBV4-2 few TRBD2 CASSQAMPLAGDAYNEQFF TGTGCCAGCAGCCAAGCAATGCCCCTAGCGGGGGATGCCTACAATGAGCAGTTCTTC
TRBJ1-1 TRBV19 NA TRBD1 CASSRRQGHSEAFF TGTGCCAGTAGTCGTAGACAGGGTCATAGTGAAGCTTTCTTT
TRBJ2-2 TRBV5-6 NA NA CASSPTREPFGELFF TGTGCCAGCAGCCCAACACGGGAGCCGTTCGGGGAGCTGTTTTTT
TRBJ1-1 TRBV2 NA NA CARGLSTEAFF TGTGCCAGGGGGTTGAGCACTGAAGCTTTCTTT
TRBJ2-1 TRBV11-2 NA NA CASSLISTSYNEQFF TGTGCCAGCAGCTTAATCAGCACTTCCTACAATGAGCAGTTCTTC
TRBJ2-1 TRBV5-6 NA TRBD2 CASSYGTSGTNEQFF TGTGCCAGCAGCTACGGGACTAGCGGGACAAATGAGCAGTTCTTC
TRBJ2-1 TRBV28 few NA CASSFGGGLYNEQFF TGTGCCAGCAGTTTCGGCGGGGGCCTCTACAATGAGCAGTTCTTC
TRBJ2-3 TRBV28 NA TRBD1 CASSSPGQGGTDTQYF TGTGCCAGCAGTTCTCCGGGACAGGGAGGCACAGATACGCAGTATTTT
TRBJ2-1 TRBV19 NA TRBD2 CASKGWGGHTYNEQFF TGTGCCAGTAAAGGCTGGGGGGGTCATACCTACAATGAGCAGTTCTTC
TRBJ2-2 TRBV5-1 NA NA CASSLEGSIGELFF TGCGCCAGCAGCTTGGAGGGGTCTATCGGGGAGCTGTTTTTT